One and the same sample provided the 5 T cell receptor beta chains below, sequenced in a study of shared clonotypes between healthy human individuals (dated by TCRdb to the early 2020s). The method behind the library was the immunoSEQ multiplex PCR assay. As stored in TCRdb, this immuneACCESS dataset retains in-frame rearrangements with V and J assigned. A fraction of the clones does not appear; measured against another copy, unresolved V genes explain less than half of the discrepancy, and the remainder lacks a known reason. Here the sample has about 680,000 clones; around 92% occur a single time. Together, the top ten hold about 24% of the sample. For the CD8 naive samples, CD45RO-negative cells were positively selected for CCR7, yielding a CD45RA+CCR7+ population from which TemRA cells were excluded. What was sequenced was naive CD8+ T cells sorted from blood. The cell subset or site label for this specimen denotes: CD45RA+CCR7+. All receptors derive from a man aged 25-45 years in good health.

The V and J genes are TRBV19 and TRBJ2-1; unclear D gene. The CDR3 extends over 15 amino acids. The germline CDR1 and CDR2 sequences are LNHDA and SQIVND (reference sequence). V lost 1 base and J lost 3, with 10 bases in between. CDR3 region: CASSIGRVNYNEQFF. CDR3 DNA: TGTGCCAGTAGTATAGGTCGCGTGAACTACAATGAGCAGTTCTTC.

The CDR3 DNA sequence: TGCGCCAGCAGTGTCTTCGACAGGGGCGAGCAGTACTTC. Its translation: CASSVFDRGEQYF. The chain couples TRBV10-2 to TRBJ2-7, with 8 nucleotides matching TRBD1. Germline V lookup: CDR1 WSHSY, CDR2 SAAADI. This CDR3 comprises 13 residues. V was pared by 4 bases and J by 6 bases, with 5 bases of the junction left unmatched.

This clone was counted a single time. The chain carries TRBV11-2 and TRBJ2-7; 9 nucleotides line up with TRBD1. After removal of 3 bases from V and 4 bases from J, the junction contained 7 bases not matched to a gene. Germline CDR1 is SGHAT and CDR2 is FQNNGV. The CDR3 totals 15 residues. CDR3 coding DNA: TGTGCCAGCAGCTTCACAGGGGGCCGTTTGTACGAGCAGTACTTC. As protein: CASSFTGGRLYEQYF.

This rearrangement joins TRBV15 to TRBJ1-2; D is uncertain. The CDR3 loop spans 13 amino acids. V dropped 5 bases and J dropped 9 bases, with 16 bases sitting between them. Looked up from germline, CDR1 is LNHNV and CDR2 is YYDKDF (reference sequence). The CDR3 region has the DNA TGTGCCACCAGCGCCACGGGTCTTAGGAGCTACACCTTC. Residues: CATSATGLRSYTF.

The chain couples TRBV9 to TRBJ2-7, with a weak D call TRBD2 (5 bases). CDR1 and CDR2 (germline): SGDLS, YYNGEE. The CDR3 has 14 residues. V shed 4 bases and J shed 2 bases, with 13 bases lying between them. The DNA for the CDR3 is TGTGCCAGCAGCCCCGGCGGGTTACCCTACGAGCAGTACTTC. It translates to CASSPGGLPYEQYF.